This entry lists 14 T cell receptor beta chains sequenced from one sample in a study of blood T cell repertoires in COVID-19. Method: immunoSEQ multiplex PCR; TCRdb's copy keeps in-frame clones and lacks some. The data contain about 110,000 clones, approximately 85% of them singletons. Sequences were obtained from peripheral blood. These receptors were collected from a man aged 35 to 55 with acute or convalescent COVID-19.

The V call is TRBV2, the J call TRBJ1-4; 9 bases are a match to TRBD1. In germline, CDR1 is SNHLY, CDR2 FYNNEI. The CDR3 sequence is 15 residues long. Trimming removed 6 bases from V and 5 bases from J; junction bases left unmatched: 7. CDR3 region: CASSEDRGRNEKLFF. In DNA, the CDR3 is TGTGCCAGCAGCGAGGACAGGGGAAGGAATGAAAAACTGTTTTTT.

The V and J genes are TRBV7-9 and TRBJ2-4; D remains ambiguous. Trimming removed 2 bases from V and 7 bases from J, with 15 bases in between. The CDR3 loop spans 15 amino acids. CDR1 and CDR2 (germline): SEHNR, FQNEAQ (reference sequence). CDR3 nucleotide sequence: TGTGCCAGCAGCTTAAATGCTGGGTCCAGGAACATTCAGTACTTC. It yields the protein CASSLNAGSRNIQYF.

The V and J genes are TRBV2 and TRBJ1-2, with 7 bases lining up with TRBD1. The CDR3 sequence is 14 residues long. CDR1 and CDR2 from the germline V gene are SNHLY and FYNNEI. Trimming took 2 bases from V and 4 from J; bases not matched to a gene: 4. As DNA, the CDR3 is TGTGCCAGCAGTGAACGGCAGGGGGTCTATGGCTACACCTTC. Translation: CASSERQGVYGYTF.

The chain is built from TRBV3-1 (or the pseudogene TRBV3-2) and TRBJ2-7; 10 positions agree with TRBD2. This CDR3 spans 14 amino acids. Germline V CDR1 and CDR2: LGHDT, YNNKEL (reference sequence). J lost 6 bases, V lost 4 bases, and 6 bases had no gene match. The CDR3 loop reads CASSRNLAGVEQYF. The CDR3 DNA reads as TGTGCCAGCAGCCGGAATCTAGCGGGAGTCGAGCAGTACTTC.

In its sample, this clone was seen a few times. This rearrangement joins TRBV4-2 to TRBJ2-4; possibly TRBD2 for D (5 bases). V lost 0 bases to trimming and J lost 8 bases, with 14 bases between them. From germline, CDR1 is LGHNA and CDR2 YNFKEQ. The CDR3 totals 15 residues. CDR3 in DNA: TGTGCCAGCAGCCAAGAGTTTTGGGGAGTGGACATTCAGTACTTC. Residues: CASSQEFWGVDIQYF.

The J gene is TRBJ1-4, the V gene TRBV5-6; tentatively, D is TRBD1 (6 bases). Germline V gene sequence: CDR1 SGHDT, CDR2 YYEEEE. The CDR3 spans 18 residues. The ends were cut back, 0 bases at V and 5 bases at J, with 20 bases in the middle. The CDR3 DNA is TGTGCCAGCAGCTTGGCCGGGATTACAGGGCTTCAAAATGAAAAACTGTTTTTT. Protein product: CASSLAGITGLQNEKLFF.

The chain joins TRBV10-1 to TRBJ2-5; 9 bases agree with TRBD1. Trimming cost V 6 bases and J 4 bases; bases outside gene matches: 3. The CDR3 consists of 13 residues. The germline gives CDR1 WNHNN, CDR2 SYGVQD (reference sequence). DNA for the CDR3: TGCGCCAGCAGGACAGGGGGTCCAGAGACCCAGTACTTC. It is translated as CASRTGGPETQYF.

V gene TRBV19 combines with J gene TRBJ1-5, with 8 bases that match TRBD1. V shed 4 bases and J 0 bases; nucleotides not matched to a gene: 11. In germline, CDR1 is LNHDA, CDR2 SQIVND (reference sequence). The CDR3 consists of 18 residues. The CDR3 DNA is TGTGCCAGTAGTACCTGGACAGGGAAATTATATAGCAATCAGCCCCAGCATTTT. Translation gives CASSTWTGKLYSNQPQHF.

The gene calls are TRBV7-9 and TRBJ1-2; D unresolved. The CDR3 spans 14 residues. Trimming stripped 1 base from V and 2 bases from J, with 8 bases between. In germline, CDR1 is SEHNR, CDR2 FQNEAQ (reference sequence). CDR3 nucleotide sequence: TGTGCCAGCAGCTTAGGATTCAGGAACTATGGCTACACCTTC. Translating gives CASSLGFRNYGYTF.

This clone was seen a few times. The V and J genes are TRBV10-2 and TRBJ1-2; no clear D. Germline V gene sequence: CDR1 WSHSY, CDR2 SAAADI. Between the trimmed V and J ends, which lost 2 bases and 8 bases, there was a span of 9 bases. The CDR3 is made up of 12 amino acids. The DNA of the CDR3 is TGCGCCAGCAGTGAGGGAGTGTACGGCTACACCTTC. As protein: CASSEGVYGYTF.

The CDR3 coding sequence is TGTGCCAGCAAACCTGACAGGGTGGAAGAGACCCAGTACTTC. It is translated as CASKPDRVEETQYF. V usage is TRBV2 and J usage is TRBJ2-5; TRBD1 matches at 7 bases. V was clipped by 7 bases and J by 3 bases; unmatched bases: 8. There are 14 residues in the CDR3. Germline V gene data show CDR1 as SNHLY and CDR2 as FYNNEI.

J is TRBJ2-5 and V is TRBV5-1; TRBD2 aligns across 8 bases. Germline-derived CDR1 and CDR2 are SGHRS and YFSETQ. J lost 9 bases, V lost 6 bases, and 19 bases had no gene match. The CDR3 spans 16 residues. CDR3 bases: TGCGCCAGCAACCCCGGCGGTCAAAGCGGGGGAGGGGCCCAGTACTTC. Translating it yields CASNPGGQSGGGAQYF.

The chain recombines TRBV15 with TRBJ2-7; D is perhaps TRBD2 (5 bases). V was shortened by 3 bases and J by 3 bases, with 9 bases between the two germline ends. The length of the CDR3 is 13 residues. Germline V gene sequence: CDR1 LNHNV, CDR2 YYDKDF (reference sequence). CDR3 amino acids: CATSRVEGYEQYF. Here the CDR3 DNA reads TGTGCCACCAGCAGGGTCGAGGGCTACGAGCAGTACTTC.

CDR3 DNA sequence: TGTGCCAGCAGTCTTCAGAATTACGAGCAGTACTTC. Translated, it gives CASSLQNYEQYF. The chain employs TRBV6-1 and TRBJ2-7; D unresolved. V lost 5 bases and J lost 4, with 9 bases in between. There are 12 residues in the CDR3. Germline values: CDR1 MNHNS, CDR2 SASEGT.